These T cell receptor beta chains were read from a single sample in a study of T cell responses to AZD1222 COVID-19 vaccine. The protocol was immunoSEQ multiplex PCR, while the TCRdb copy is restricted to in-frame clones and leaves out a portion. The sample records 150,000 to 200,000 clones, 80% to 95% being singletons. Material: peripheral blood, obtained on day 0 of AZD1222 vaccination. These receptors were collected from an adult in good health. Both conserved end residues are trimmed from each CDR3.

TRBV4-2	TRBJ2-7	ASSQDWQGFYEQY
TRBV12-3/TRBV12-4	TRBJ1-2	ASSSGQVGSYT
TRBV24-1	TRBJ1-2	ATSDLDYGYT
TRBV7-2	TRBJ1-4	ASSLGGDRGGEKLF
TRBV6-2/TRBV6-3	TRBJ1-1	ASSYGEYTEAF
TRBV18	TRBJ1-6	ASSSGTGVVNSPLH
TRBV3-1/TRBV3-2	TRBJ2-7	ASSLQDGEQY
TRBV18	TRBJ1-1	ASSPRVGTEAF
TRBV5-1	TRBJ1-3	ASSLADRVSGNTIY
TRBV9	TRBJ1-6	ASSAGGSSYNSPLH
TRBV7-6	TRBJ1-1	ASSLGLMNTEAF
TRBV28	TRBJ2-1	ASGPRWGRNEQF
TRBV20-1	TRBJ1-5	SARGDQPQH
TRBV6-2/TRBV6-3	TRBJ2-1	ASSRYTSGGGEQF
TRBV19	TRBJ1-4	ASSRFMGPNEKLF
TRBV13	TRBJ1-4	ASSQEGGKLF
TRBV29-1	TRBJ2-5	SVGEGTRETQY
TRBV9	TRBJ2-5	ASSSGQGRAETQY
TRBV10-3	TRBJ2-2	AIIPAGGPGGELF
TRBV2	TRBJ2-7	ASSRTGKGYEQY
TRBV2	TRBJ2-1	ASSDSGAYNEQF
TRBV5-1	TRBJ1-6	ASSLDRLSSYNSPLH
TRBV2	TRBJ1-1	ASLMGDTEAF
TRBV5-6	TRBJ1-2	ASSLVGGYT
TRBV30	TRBJ2-2	AWSVRDGGQFTGELF
TRBV9	TRBJ1-5	ASSAGQGSQPQH
TRBV11-2	TRBJ2-2	ASSPVPSENTGELF
TRBV5-4	TRBJ1-1	ASSLGTGPEAF
TRBV11-2	TRBJ2-1	ASSPGLKQF
TRBV11-2	TRBJ1-1	ASSLGQGATEAF
TRBV5-6	TRBJ1-2	ASSIRTGDYGYT
TRBV28	TRBJ1-2	ASSLPQTAYGYT
TRBV27	TRBJ1-5	ASSLLGSRQPQH
TRBV6-1	TRBJ1-6	ASSEPGQGDSPLH
TRBV5-8	TRBJ1-5	ASRLATMQPQH
TRBV7-7	TRBJ2-5	ASSPPGLQEAQY
TRBV25-1	TRBJ1-1	ASSELRGMNTEAF
TRBV4-2	TRBJ1-6	ASSQAVGAYSPLH
TRBV9	TRBJ1-2	ASSPGRATLPYGYT
TRBV10-3	TRBJ1-2	AISGQGTGDGYT
TRBV28	TRBJ1-5	ASMDYSNQPQH
TRBV9	TRBJ1-6	ASSVGRGNSPLH